The source of this T cell receptor beta chain is a study of blood T cell repertoires in COVID-19. Turning to the study itself: In each case, the material was cDNA or gDNA derived from T cells, B-cell-depleted T cells, or PBMCs.

Data came from immunoSEQ multiplex PCR; TCRdb stores just in-frame clones and leaves some out. The sample lists approximately 390,000 clones, roughly 89% occurring once. Participant-reported clinical history was the basis for cohort assignment. Recovered status applied to Cohort 3 donors who had two consecutive negative PCRs. It also applied to those with clearance or with symptom resolution. The germline V gene has CDR1 MNHEY and CDR2 SMNVEV (reference sequence). Trimming took 1 base from V and 5 from J, leaving 9 bases between them. This CDR3 is built from 13 residues. The chain recombines TRBV27 with TRBJ2-7; unclear D gene. The TCR originated in a woman between 45 and 65 years old who had recovered from COVID-19. The sample comprised PBMCs or T cells enriched from blood (not recorded which). CDR3 in amino acids: CASSLWPRDEQYF. As DNA, the CDR3 is TGTGCCAGCAGTTTATGGCCCCGGGACGAGCAGTACTTC.